A selection of T cell receptor beta chains follows, all from one sample in a study of healthy donors' naive CD4 and CD8 T cells. TCRdb re-derived calls from the reads in MiXCR, one entry per CDR3 protein. Of 200,000 or so distinct CDR3 sequences in the sample, about 74% were seen once. Sequencing input: naive CD4+ and CD8+ T cells sorted from blood, pooled from several donors. All receptors come from a pool of human donors in good health; the sample pools cells from several healthy donors. The CDR3 runs from the conserved cysteine through the conserved F or W. D genes are given only for firm matches. Clone size appears in some rows only: once, few, many, or a class for an expanded clone.

v_gene: TRBV29-1; abundance: .; d_gene: .; j_gene: TRBJ2-5; CDR3aa: CSARANQETQYF; CDR3nt: TGCAGCGCCCGGGCCAACCAAGAGACCCAGTACTTC
v_gene: TRBV29-1; abundance: .; d_gene: .; j_gene: TRBJ2-1; CDR3aa: CSVGRTYNEQFF; CDR3nt: TGCAGCGTCGGACGGACCTACAATGAGCAGTTCTTC
v_gene: TRBV18; abundance: .; d_gene: .; j_gene: TRBJ2-7; CDR3aa: CASSGIQIPEQYF; CDR3nt: TGTGCCAGCTCTGGTATTCAGATTCCCGAGCAGTACTTC
v_gene: TRBV6-2/TRBV6-3; abundance: .; d_gene: .; j_gene: TRBJ1-5; CDR3aa: CASSYGLGSSYGNQPQHF; CDR3nt: TGTGCCAGCAGTTACGGGCTGGGGAGCTCTTACGGCAATCAGCCCCAGCATTTT
v_gene: TRBV6-5; abundance: .; d_gene: .; j_gene: TRBJ1-2; CDR3aa: CASSLRIQGSGYTF; CDR3nt: TGTGCCAGCAGCCTCCGCATCCAGGGAAGTGGCTACACCTTC
v_gene: TRBV19; abundance: .; d_gene: .; j_gene: TRBJ2-1; CDR3aa: CASSIGGPYHNEQFF; CDR3nt: TGTGCCAGTAGTATTGGGGGACCCTATCACAATGAGCAGTTCTTC
v_gene: TRBV27; abundance: .; d_gene: .; j_gene: TRBJ2-1; CDR3aa: CASQSALAYNEQFF; CDR3nt: TGTGCCAGCCAGAGCGCATTAGCCTACAATGAGCAGTTCTTC
v_gene: TRBV6-6; abundance: .; d_gene: .; j_gene: TRBJ2-6; CDR3aa: CASSYASSGANVLTF; CDR3nt: TGTGCCAGCAGTTACGCGAGCTCTGGGGCCAACGTCCTGACTTTC
v_gene: TRBV30; abundance: .; d_gene: TRBD1; j_gene: TRBJ2-6; CDR3aa: CAWSGQGSPGANVLTF; CDR3nt: TGTGCCTGGAGTGGACAGGGGAGCCCTGGGGCCAACGTCCTGACTTTC
v_gene: TRBV19; abundance: few; d_gene: .; j_gene: TRBJ1-5; CDR3aa: CASSIRRQKNQPQHF; CDR3nt: TGTGCCAGTAGTATCAGGAGACAGAAAAATCAGCCCCAGCATTTT
v_gene: TRBV6-5; abundance: .; d_gene: .; j_gene: TRBJ1-2; CDR3aa: CASSYSDGGYGYTF; CDR3nt: TGTGCCAGCAGTTACTCGGACGGAGGCTATGGCTACACCTTC
v_gene: TRBV30; abundance: .; d_gene: .; j_gene: TRBJ2-7; CDR3aa: CAWSSGATYEQYF; CDR3nt: TGTGCCTGGAGTTCGGGCGCGACCTACGAGCAGTACTTC
v_gene: TRBV6-1; abundance: .; d_gene: TRBD1; j_gene: TRBJ2-1; CDR3aa: CASAKDREYYNEQFF; CDR3nt: TGTGCCAGCGCAAAGGACAGGGAGTACTACAATGAGCAGTTCTTC
v_gene: TRBV11-2; abundance: .; d_gene: .; j_gene: TRBJ1-6; CDR3aa: CASSLGVLDLHF; CDR3nt: TGTGCCAGCAGCTTAGGGGTCCTTGACCTCCACTTT
v_gene: TRBV30; abundance: few; d_gene: .; j_gene: TRBJ2-1; CDR3aa: CAWSPAGAAVYNEQFF; CDR3nt: TGTGCCTGGAGTCCCGCGGGGGCGGCCGTCTACAATGAGCAGTTCTTC
v_gene: TRBV29-1; abundance: .; d_gene: .; j_gene: TRBJ2-5; CDR3aa: CSVAPGAETQYF; CDR3nt: TGCAGCGTGGCCCCGGGGGCAGAGACCCAGTACTTC
v_gene: TRBV6-2/TRBV6-3; abundance: .; d_gene: .; j_gene: TRBJ2-3; CDR3aa: CASSYSRGGDTQYF; CDR3nt: TGTGCCAGCAGTTACTCGAGAGGGGGAGATACGCAGTATTTT
v_gene: TRBV18; abundance: .; d_gene: .; j_gene: TRBJ1-1; CDR3aa: CASSSGGPEAFF; CDR3nt: TGTGCCAGCTCAAGTGGGGGTCCTGAAGCTTTCTTT